The subject of this entry is one T cell receptor (beta chain). The antigen remains unidentified. TCRdb's copy holds only in-frame clones and misses some; the assay was immunoSEQ multiplex PCR. The sample lists roughly 30,000 clones, 75% to 85% seen once, with around 2% in the top ten. The data were taken from a study of STAT5B mutations in CD4+ large granular lymphocyte leukemia. General study findings and limits: TRBV06-family usage was enriched in top patient clones (8/27) versus controls (2/35). CD4-sorted patient repertoires seemed more clonal than healthy CD4+ repertoires. No patients shared main leukemic clonotypes, though roughly 25% appeared at low frequency elsewhere.

The V gene lost 5 bases and the J gene lost 8 bases, with 15 bases spanning the gap. The germline V gene encodes CDR1 SGHAT and CDR2 FQNNGV. The CDR3 covers 13 residues. Sequenced input: CD4+ T cells from blood buffy coats. V is TRBV11-2 and J is TRBJ1-2; a weak D match, TRBD1 (5 bases). The sequence came from a human donor in good health. The CDR3: CASSPRAGYGYTF. CDR3 nucleotide sequence: TGTGCCAGCAGCCCCAGGGCCGGGTACGGCTACACCTTC.